Listed below are T cell receptor beta chains from one sample, sequenced in a study of T cells after yellow fever vaccination. TCRdb re-analysed the 5' RACE reads in MiXCR, keeping a single row per CDR3 protein. The sample carries roughly 240,000 distinct CDR3 sequences, over 6.5% recorded once. Sequencing used CD4+ T cells sorted from PBMCs, obtained on the day of the yellow fever booster vaccination. These receptors originate from a man aged 30-40 years who received the YFV17D yellow fever vaccine. Each CDR3 is given with its conserved first and last residue. D genes are given only for firm matches. Rows give clone size only sometimes, using once, few, many, or a class for an expanded clone.

j_gene | abundance | v_gene | d_gene | CDR3nt | CDR3aa
TRBJ2-2 | many | TRBV3-1 | NA | TGTGCCAGCAGCCAAGATTTGAGGGGGGAGCTGTTTTTT | CASSQDLRGELFF
TRBJ1-1 | NA | TRBV20-1 | NA | TGCAGTGCTAGAGGTGGGCGGGGGCGGAACACTGAAGCTTTCTTT | CSARGGRGRNTEAFF
TRBJ2-5 | many | TRBV24-1 | NA | TGTGCCACCGGGGACGGCGTTGAGAAGACCCAGTACTTC | CATGDGVEKTQYF
TRBJ2-3 | many | TRBV5-1 | NA | TGCGCCAGCAGCTTCGAGCGCCTCACAGATACGCAGTATTTT | CASSFERLTDTQYF
TRBJ1-5 | few | TRBV19 | TRBD1 | TGTGCCAGTAGGAGACAGGGTAGAAGGCAGCCCCAGCATTTT | CASRRQGRRQPQHF
TRBJ2-7 | NA | TRBV7-9 | TRBD2 | TGTGCCAGCAGCTTAAATGAGGGACTAGCGGTAAGCTACGAGCAGTACTTC | CASSLNEGLAVSYEQYF
TRBJ2-7 | few | TRBV6-1 | NA | TGTGCCAGCGGAAAGGACAGACAGTACGAGCAGTACTTC | CASGKDRQYEQYF
TRBJ1-3 | NA | TRBV19 | NA | TGTGCCAGCCGGGGGACCCACTCTGGAAACACCATATATTTT | CASRGTHSGNTIYF
TRBJ2-1 | NA | TRBV7-9 | NA | TGTGCCAGCAGCAAGATAAACTCTGGAGGGAACAATGAGCAGTTCTTC | CASSKINSGGNNEQFF
TRBJ2-7 | NA | TRBV7-2 | TRBD2 | TGTGCCAGCAGCTCCTCTAGCGGGACCGACTACGAGCAGTACTTC | CASSSSSGTDYEQYF
TRBJ2-1 | NA | TRBV7-8 | NA | TGTGCCAGCAGAGGGAGACTTTACTCCTACAATGAGCAGTTCTTC | CASRGRLYSYNEQFF
TRBJ2-3 | few | TRBV4-3 | TRBD2 | TGCGCCAGCAGCACTAGCGGGCTGGGCACAGATACGCAGTATTTT | CASSTSGLGTDTQYF
TRBJ2-7 | NA | TRBV6-6 | NA | TGTGCCAGCTTCAACGCCCCCCACGAGCAGTACTTC | CASFNAPHEQYF
TRBJ1-4 | many | TRBV12-5 | NA | TGTGCTAGTGGTACCCCGGGGGAAAAACTGTTTTTT | CASGTPGEKLFF
TRBJ1-2 | many | TRBV7-2 | NA | TGTGCCAGCAGCTTTGAAGGGTCCTATGGCTACACCTTC | CASSFEGSYGYTF
TRBJ2-2 | few | TRBV10-3 | NA | TGTGCCATCAGTGAGTCATCCAGGACCAACACCGGGGAGCTGTTTTTT | CAISESSRTNTGELFF
TRBJ2-3 | many | TRBV7-9 | NA | TGTGCCAGCAGCGCCAGGGTTACGGGCACAGATACGCAGTATTTT | CASSARVTGTDTQYF
TRBJ1-2 | few | TRBV6-1 | TRBD1 | TGTGCCAGCCAAACTCGACAGGGGAACTATGGCTACACCTTC | CASQTRQGNYGYTF
TRBJ2-1 | NA | TRBV3-1 | NA | TGTGCCAGCAGCCAAGCCGGACAGCAGTTCTTC | CASSQAGQQFF
TRBJ1-4 | few | TRBV20-1 | NA | TGCAGTGCGAACCAGGGAAACGTTGGTGAAAAACTGTTTTTT | CSANQGNVGEKLFF
TRBJ2-5 | few | TRBV19 | TRBD2 | TGTGCCACCGGGACTAGCGGGAGATGGGAGACCCAGTACTTC | CATGTSGRWETQYF
TRBJ2-7 | NA | TRBV5-6 | NA | TGTGCCAGCAGCTCCCAGGACCACTACGAGCAGTACTTC | CASSSQDHYEQYF
TRBJ2-3 | many | TRBV5-4 | NA | TGTGCCAGCAGTCTTGGGGGATCAAGCACAGATACGCAGTATTTT | CASSLGGSSTDTQYF
TRBJ2-2 | many | TRBV18 | NA | TGTGCCAGCTCCGCGGACAGAAGCACCGGGGAGCTGTTTTTT | CASSADRSTGELFF
TRBJ2-1 | NA | TRBV19 | TRBD2 | TGTGCCAGTAGTCGAGCGGGAAGGAGGAGTGAGCAGTTCTTC | CASSRAGRRSEQFF
TRBJ2-5 | many | TRBV20-1 | NA | TGCAGTGCGTCTCGGGTGGAGACCCAGTACTTC | CSASRVETQYF
TRBJ1-2 | few | TRBV7-2 | NA | TGTGCCAGCAGCTCAGGAAACTATGGCTACACCTTC | CASSSGNYGYTF
TRBJ2-1 | few | TRBV7-7 | NA | TGTGCCAGCAGCTTTAGAGGCGGGATTAGCTCCTACAATGAGCAGTTCTTC | CASSFRGGISSYNEQFF
TRBJ2-7 | many | TRBV2 | NA | TGTGCCAGCAGTGAACGCCGGGGCCCCTACGAGCAGTACTTC | CASSERRGPYEQYF
TRBJ2-1 | few | TRBV20-1 | TRBD2 | TGCAGCGCCGCGGGCGGACGGCCGGGACTAGCGGTCGACAATGAGCAGTTCTTC | CSAAGGRPGLAVDNEQFF
TRBJ1-1 | few | TRBV5-6 | NA | TGTGCCAGCAGCTTGCAGACCGGGAAAACTGAAGCTTTCTTT | CASSLQTGKTEAFF
TRBJ1-2 | few | TRBV3-1 | NA | TGTGCCAGCAGCCAAGAAGGGTTCGAGGGTGGCTACACCTTC | CASSQEGFEGGYTF
TRBJ2-7 | many | TRBV10-3 | TRBD2 | TGTGCCATCAGTCCGGGTAGGGCTAGCGGGATGGTCGAGCAGTACTTC | CAISPGRASGMVEQYF
TRBJ2-7 | NA | TRBV20-1 | TRBD2 | TGCAGTGCCCGCCCGGGGGGGCGGACCTACGAGCAGTACTTC | CSARPGGRTYEQYF
TRBJ2-3 | few | TRBV19 | TRBD1 | TGTGCCAGTACTACATGGACAGGAGATACGCAGTATTTT | CASTTWTGDTQYF
TRBJ2-3 | few | TRBV4-2 | TRBD2 | TGTGCCAGCAGCCCAGGACTAGCGCGTACAGATACGCAGTATTTT | CASSPGLARTDTQYF
TRBJ1-4 | many | TRBV12-3/TRBV12-4 | NA | TGTGCCAGCAGTGGGAGTGCAACTAATGAAAAACTGTTTTTT | CASSGSATNEKLFF
TRBJ2-7 | many | TRBV4-1 | NA | TGCGCCAGCAGCCAAGACTTTAAGGGCTCCTACGAGCAGTACTTC | CASSQDFKGSYEQYF
TRBJ1-2 | many | TRBV4-3 | TRBD1 | TGCGCCAGCAGCCAAGATAACAGGGGTAACTATGGCTACACCTTC | CASSQDNRGNYGYTF
TRBJ2-5 | many | TRBV27 | NA | TGTGCCAGCAGGAAGACAGAATTTCAAGAGACCCAGTACTTC | CASRKTEFQETQYF
TRBJ2-1 | many | TRBV28 | NA | TGTGCCAGCAGGGCAGGGGCGTCCTACAATGAGCAGTTCTTC | CASRAGASYNEQFF
TRBJ2-1 | few | TRBV20-1 | TRBD2 | TGCAGTGCTAGAGATTGGAGCGGGAGTAGGAGTGAGCAGTTCTTC | CSARDWSGSRSEQFF
TRBJ2-1 | few | TRBV6-2/TRBV6-3 | NA | TGTGCCAGCAGCCCGGGGCAGGTTCCCCAGAATGAGCAGTTCTTC | CASSPGQVPQNEQFF
TRBJ2-1 | NA | TRBV7-3 | TRBD2 | TGTGCCAGCAGCCCAAATCTAGCGGGGACCAATGAGCAGTTCTTC | CASSPNLAGTNEQFF
TRBJ1-3 | many | TRBV12-3/TRBV12-4 | NA | TGTGCCAGCAGGTTTGATGGAAACACCATATATTTT | CASRFDGNTIYF
TRBJ1-2 | few | TRBV20-1 | TRBD1 | TGCAGTGCTAGATCTGACAGGGGGCGGGGCTACACCTTC | CSARSDRGRGYTF
TRBJ2-3 | NA | TRBV5-1 | NA | TGCGCCAGCAGCGCAGACGCAGATACGCAGTATTTT | CASSADADTQYF
TRBJ2-5 | many | TRBV5-1 | NA | TGCGCCAGCAGCTTGGAGGGCCGGGCTGAGACCCAGTACTTC | CASSLEGRAETQYF
TRBJ1-1 | few | TRBV4-3 | NA | TGCGCCAGCAGCCAAGGAGGTGGGGTCGTAGGCGGGAGCACTGAAGCTTTCTTT | CASSQGGGVVGGSTEAFF
TRBJ2-3 | NA | TRBV20-1 | TRBD2 | TGCTGTGCTAGTAGGAGGACTAGCGGGAGGGCCGAGGGCACAGATACGCAGTATTTT | CCASRRTSGRAEGTDTQYF
TRBJ1-4 | few | TRBV3-1 | TRBD1 | TGTGCCAGCAGCCCCCTGGGACAGGGCCGTGGAGAAAAACTGTTTTTT | CASSPLGQGRGEKLFF
TRBJ2-6 | many | TRBV20-1 | TRBD1 | TGCAGTGCCGCCACCCTGACAGGGGCTGGGGCCAACGTCCTGACTTTC | CSAATLTGAGANVLTF
TRBJ1-1 | NA | TRBV5-5 | NA | TGTCCCAGCAGCTTGTCATCAGCCAACACTGAAGCTTTCTTT | CPSSLSSANTEAFF